The 31 T cell receptor beta chains listed next were all sequenced from one sample in a study of shared clonotypes between healthy human individuals. Profiling relied on immunoSEQ multiplex PCR, and the TCRdb table lists in-frame clones only, not all of them. The sample lists some 2.1 million clones; around 95% were seen once. Sample: naive CD4+ T cells sorted from blood. As for subset: CD45RA+ positively selected. These receptors were collected from a man aged 18 to 29 in good health.

This chain connects TRBV4-1 to TRBJ2-2, with D maybe TRBD1 (7 bases). Germline assignment: CDR1 MGHRA and CDR2 YSYEKL. V was trimmed by 1 base and J by 7 bases, leaving 13 bases between them. This CDR3 has 15 residues. CDR3 in amino acids: CASSQGRGLIGELFF. The CDR3 DNA follows: TGCGCCAGCAGCCAAGGGAGGGGGCTTATCGGGGAGCTGTTTTTT.

The chain uses TRBV18 and TRBJ2-2; no reliable D call. CDR1 and CDR2 from the germline V gene are KGHSH and LQKENI. The CDR3 has 16 amino acids. Trimming removed 1 base from V and 0 bases from J, with 9 bases in between. The CDR3 nucleotides are TGTGCCAGCTCACCACTTAACAGTGCGAACACCGGGGAGCTGTTTTTT. It codes for CASSPLNSANTGELFF.

This clone has a handful of counts. Other DNA sequences from this sample encode an identical CDR3 as well. The chain recombines TRBV19 with TRBJ1-5, with D possibly matching TRBD1 (5 bases). The germline V and J ends were trimmed by 2 bases and 2 bases, with 7 bases remaining between them. The CDR3 sequence is 14 residues long. CDR1 and CDR2 from the germline V gene are LNHDA and SQIVND (reference sequence). The CDR3 DNA is TGTGCCAGTAGTATAATGGGGGGCAATCAGCCCCAGCATTTT. Its translation: CASSIMGGNQPQHF.

V and J are TRBV6-6 and TRBJ2-4; D is possibly TRBD1 (5 bases). From germline, CDR1 is MNHNY and CDR2 SVGAGI (reference sequence). Trimming left V 6 bases short and J 2 bases short, with 14 bases between. The CDR3 is 15 residues long. CDR3 in DNA: TGTGCCAGCAGCACCACCACAGGCACCAAAAACATTCAGTACTTC. This codes for CASSTTTGTKNIQYF.

This CDR3 is CASRSTGKGSPLHF. CDR3 in DNA: TGTGCCAGCAGATCGACAGGGAAAGGTTCACCCCTCCACTTT. This chain links TRBV6-5 with TRBJ1-6, with TRBD1 matching over 7 bases. The germline V gene encodes CDR1 MNHEY and CDR2 SVGAGI. V lost 6 bases to trimming and J lost 9 bases; unmatched junction nucleotides: 8. This CDR3 has 14 amino acids.

The chain employs TRBV18 and TRBJ2-2; the D is unclear. The CDR3 runs 12 residues. V was shortened by 5 bases and J by 5 bases, with 6 bases between the two germline ends. The germline gives CDR1 KGHSH, CDR2 LQKENI. The CDR3 sequence: CASSRWTGELFF. The CDR3 DNA follows: TGTGCCAGCTCAAGGTGGACCGGGGAGCTGTTTTTT.

This clone was counted once. The chain employs TRBV27 and TRBJ1-6; D not certain. The CDR3 contains 12 residues. V lost 6 bases and J lost 5, with 5 bases in between. CDR1 and CDR2 (germline): MNHEY, SMNVEV (reference sequence). The CDR3 reads CASRDDNSPLHF. The CDR3 region has the DNA TGTGCCAGCAGGGACGATAATTCACCCCTCCACTTT.

The V gene is TRBV10-3, the J gene TRBJ1-3; 9 bases match TRBD1. V dropped 7 bases and J dropped 0; count of bases not matched to a gene: 4. CDR1 is ENHRY and CDR2 is SYGVKD in the germline V gene. CDR3 size: 15 residues. The CDR3 sequence is CAITLDRGSGNTIYF. The CDR3 nucleotides are TGTGCCATCACCTTGGACAGGGGCTCTGGAAACACCATATATTTT.

V and J are TRBV27 and TRBJ2-5; 12 nucleotides align to TRBD1. Germline V gives CDR1 MNHEY, CDR2 SMNVEV (reference sequence). The length of the CDR3 is 16 residues. The V segment lost 4 bases and the J segment 4 bases; nucleotides outside the gene matches: 7. The CDR3 sequence: CASSSLGTGGRETQYF. The DNA of the CDR3 is TGTGCCAGCAGTTCCCTTGGGACAGGGGGCAGAGAGACCCAGTACTTC.

In DNA, the CDR3 is TGTGCCACCAGCAGAGTTCCCGGAGGTTCCTACGAGCAGTACTTC. Translated: CATSRVPGGSYEQYF. The rearrangement uses TRBV15 and TRBJ2-7; maybe TRBD2 (5 bases). The CDR3 length is 15 residues. CDR1 is LNHNV and CDR2 is YYDKDF in the germline V gene (reference sequence). The germline V and J ends were trimmed by 1 base and 1 base, with 11 bases remaining between them.

In nucleotides, the CDR3 is TGCGCCAGCACTCAGGGGGCAGGGGAAAAACTGTTTTTT. Translated, it gives CASTQGAGEKLFF. V and J are TRBV5-1 and TRBJ1-4, with TRBD1 matching 8 bases. Looked up from germline, CDR1 is SGHRS and CDR2 is YFSETQ. The CDR3 covers 13 residues. The V and J ends lost 6 bases and 8 bases, in that order; junction bases with no gene match: 6.

The chain links TRBV6-5 to TRBJ1-1; D unclear. V lost 7 bases and J 2 bases, leaving 11 bases between the germline ends. The CDR3 extends over 13 amino acids. CDR1 and CDR2 from the germline V gene are MNHEY and SVGAGI. The DNA of the CDR3 is TGTGCCAGCAACGCGGGAGAAAACACTGAAGCTTTCTTT. Its translation: CASNAGENTEAFF.

The genes are TRBV5-6 and TRBJ1-1; 10 positions match TRBD1. The germline gives CDR1 SGHDT, CDR2 YYEEEE. The CDR3 totals 16 residues. Trimming removed 0 bases from V and 2 bases from J; junction bases left unmatched: 4. The CDR3 DNA follows: TGTGCCAGCAGCTTGGGGGACAGGGGTGTAAACACTGAAGCTTTCTTT. This gives the protein CASSLGDRGVNTEAFF.

This chain joins TRBV5-1 and TRBJ2-7; TRBD1 agrees at 9 bases. The germline V gene has CDR1 SGHRS and CDR2 YFSETQ. The ends lost 5 bases at V and 0 bases at J; junction bases unmatched: 9. CDR3 size: 16 residues. This chain's CDR3 is CASSFPLTGGSYEQYF. The CDR3 coding sequence is TGCGCCAGCAGTTTCCCGCTGACAGGGGGCTCCTACGAGCAGTACTTC. The whole variable domain, filled in from reference TRBV5-1 and TRBJ2-7, reads KAGVTQTPRYLIKTRGQQVTLSCSPISGHRSVSWYQQTPGQGLQFLFEYFSETQRNKGNFPGRFSGRQFSNSRSEMNVSTLELGDSALYLCASSFPLTGGSYEQYFGPGTRLTVT.

The chain uses TRBV5-6 and TRBJ2-3; D possibly corresponds to TRBD2 (5 bases). This CDR3 has 14 amino acids. Germline values: CDR1 SGHDT, CDR2 YYEEEE. Trimming took off 0 bases at V and 4 bases at J, with 9 bases between the two ends. CDR3 DNA: TGTGCCAGCAGCTTGGGGACTGGGGCAGATACGCAGTATTTT. It encodes CASSLGTGADTQYF. Filled out from reference TRBV5-6 and TRBJ2-3, the complete variable domain reads DAGVTQSPTHLIKTRGQQVTLRCSPKSGHDTVSWYQQALGQGPQFIFQYYEEEERQRGNFPDRFSGHQFPNYSSELNVNALLLGDSALYLCASSLGTGADTQYFGPGTRLTVL.

This clone was picked up one time. The sample holds other DNA sequences that translate to the same CDR3. This rearrangement joins TRBV5-1 to TRBJ2-1; tentative D call: TRBD1 (6 bases). Germline V lookup: CDR1 SGHRS, CDR2 YFSETQ. Trimming took 0 bases from V and 1 from J, leaving 11 bases between them. The CDR3 is 16 residues long. This CDR3 reads CASSLAGQGSYNEQFF. In DNA, the CDR3 is TGCGCCAGCAGCTTGGCCGGGCAGGGGTCCTACAATGAGCAGTTCTTC. The whole variable domain, filled in from reference TRBV5-1 and TRBJ2-1, reads KAGVTQTPRYLIKTRGQQVTLSCSPISGHRSVSWYQQTPGQGLQFLFEYFSETQRNKGNFPGRFSGRQFSNSRSEMNVSTLELGDSALYLCASSLAGQGSYNEQFFGPGTRLTVL.

The V gene is TRBV5-1, the J gene TRBJ2-5, with a tentative D call TRBD1 (6 bases). The J call may be mistaken, given a closer DNA end match to TRBJ2-7. CDR3 length: 15 residues. Germline assignment: CDR1 SGHRS and CDR2 YFSETQ. The CDR3 protein is CASSLDATGPYEQYF. CDR3 sequence (DNA): TGCGCCAGCAGCTTGGACGCGACAGGTCCTTACGAGCAGTACTTC.

To note about this clone: Given a much more abundant clone one base away, this may be a read error. This sample includes further DNA sequences coding for the same CDR3. This sequence joins TRBV7-9 and TRBJ2-7; D is ambiguous. The germline V and J ends were trimmed by 4 bases and 2 bases, with 3 bases remaining between them. Germline CDR1 is SEHNR and CDR2 is FQNEAQ (reference sequence). CDR3 length: 11 amino acids. CDR3 DNA sequence: TGTGCCAGCAGCTCGGCCTACGAGCAGTACTTC. This encodes CASSSAYEQYF.

This sequence joins TRBV7-2 and TRBJ2-5; D may be TRBD2 (6 bases). Per germline, CDR1 SGHTA and CDR2 FQGNSA. The length of the CDR3 is 14 residues. Trimming stripped 5 bases from V and 4 bases from J, with 14 bases between. In DNA, the CDR3 is TGTGCCAGCAGCCAACTTCGGGGAGGAGAGACCCAGTACTTC. Translating gives CASSQLRGGETQYF. Combining the CDR3 with reference TRBV7-2 and TRBJ2-5 gives the whole variable domain GAGVSQSPSNKVTEKGKDVELRCDPISGHTALYWYRQSLGQGLEFLIYFQGNSAPDKSGLPSDRFSAERTGGSVSTLTIQRTQQEDSAVYLCASSQLRGGETQYFGPGTRLLVL.

The chain recombines TRBV5-1 with TRBJ2-4, with 8 nucleotides matching TRBD1. The CDR3 totals 14 residues. Looked up from germline, CDR1 is SGHRS and CDR2 is YFSETQ. Trimming removed 4 bases from V and 8 bases from J; junction bases left unmatched: 8. CDR3 sequence reads: CASSHGTGGDIQYF. CDR3 bases: TGCGCCAGCAGCCACGGGACAGGAGGCGACATTCAGTACTTC.

This chain links TRBV6-5 with TRBJ1-1; no definite D call. Germline V gene lookup returns CDR1 MNHEY and CDR2 SVGAGI. The CDR3 runs 14 residues. The germline V and J ends were trimmed by 0 bases and 4 bases, with 9 bases remaining between them. This chain's CDR3 is CASSYSMGSTEAFF. The CDR3, as DNA: TGTGCCAGCAGTTACTCGATGGGGAGCACTGAAGCTTTCTTT.

This chain connects TRBV10-2 to TRBJ2-2; D uncertain. The CDR3 covers 13 residues. V was cut by 3 bases and J by 6 bases, with 8 bases left in between. Germline V gene data show CDR1 as WSHSY and CDR2 as SAAADI. The CDR3 loop is CASSEIEAGELFF. CDR3 sequence (DNA): TGCGCCAGCAGTGAAATTGAAGCCGGGGAGCTGTTTTTT.

The CDR3 DNA sequence: TGTGCCTGCCCCCCCGGGGGGGAATACACCGGGGAGCTGTTTTTT. Residues: CACPPGGEYTGELFF. This chain links TRBV30 with TRBJ2-2, with TRBD2 matching over 8 bases. The length of the CDR3 is 15 residues. V lost 6 bases to trimming and J lost 3 bases; unmatched junction nucleotides: 9. The germline V gene has CDR1 GTSNPN and CDR2 SVGIG (reference sequence).

The genes are TRBV25-1 and TRBJ2-3; D unclear. The CDR3 extends over 15 amino acids. The V gene lost 1 base and the J gene lost 0 bases, with 8 bases spanning the gap. CDR1 MGHDK and CDR2 SYGVNS come from the germline V gene. This chain's CDR3 is CASSEFWGSTDTQYF. As DNA, the CDR3 is TGTGCCAGCAGTGAATTTTGGGGAAGCACAGATACGCAGTATTTT.

A word on this clone: This may come from a read error, since a much larger clone is one base off. Other DNA sequences of this sample code for an identical CDR3. The CDR3 loop reads CASSSNYEQYF. For the CDR3, the DNA is TGTGCCAGCAGTTCGAACTACGAGCAGTACTTC. The chain is built from TRBV27 and TRBJ2-7; D not certain. The length of the CDR3 is 11 residues. Germline V gives CDR1 MNHEY, CDR2 SMNVEV (reference sequence). Trimming removed 4 bases from V and 3 bases from J, with 4 bases in between.

The chain links TRBV2 to TRBJ1-5; D unresolved. V gave up 2 bases and J gave up 3 bases, with 20 bases separating them. The CDR3 sequence is 18 residues long. Germline V gene data show CDR1 as SNHLY and CDR2 as FYNNEI. CDR3 nucleotide sequence: TGTGCCAGCAGTGAAATTATCGGTGGTGGAGCATCCAATCAGCCCCAGCATTTT. It is translated as CASSEIIGGGASNQPQHF.

The genes are TRBV7-3 and TRBJ2-2; 10 bases match TRBD1. Trimming cost V 5 bases and J 4 bases; bases outside gene matches: 19. The CDR3 length is 20 residues. CDR1 and CDR2 (germline): SGHTA, FQGTGA. CDR3 amino acids: CASSPKRPDNRDRGTGELFF. The CDR3 DNA is TGTGCCAGCAGCCCAAAACGTCCCGACAACCGGGACAGGGGCACCGGGGAGCTGTTTTTT.

This clone appeared once. The gene calls are TRBV6-1 and TRBJ2-5; 7 bases map to TRBD1. V shed 7 bases and J 4 bases; nucleotides not matched to a gene: 6. The CDR3 runs 13 residues. CDR1 and CDR2 from the germline V gene are MNHNS and SASEGT. CDR3 protein: CASTLDRPETQYF. The DNA of the CDR3 is TGTGCCAGCACCTTGGACAGGCCAGAGACCCAGTACTTC.

This clone has just one count. The genes are TRBV7-9 and TRBJ2-3; D possibly matches TRBD1 or TRBD2 (5 bases each). V gave up 4 bases and J gave up 0 bases, with 11 bases separating them. The CDR3 loop spans 15 amino acids. The germline CDR1 and CDR2 sequences are SEHNR and FQNEAQ (reference sequence). CDR3 region: CASSSGTISTDTQYF. Written as DNA, the CDR3 is TGTGCCAGCAGCTCAGGGACCATAAGCACAGATACGCAGTATTTT.

The chain couples TRBV4-2 to TRBJ1-1; TRBD1 aligns across 7 bases. Germline CDR1 reads LGHNA; CDR2 reads YNFKEQ. CDR3 size: 14 residues. J lost 3 bases, V lost 6 bases, and 7 bases had no gene match. CDR3 DNA sequence: TGTGCCAGCAGACGGACAGGTTGGGACACTGAAGCTTTCTTT. Residues: CASRRTGWDTEAFF.

CDR3: CASSPRVRERTSGGSRTDTQYF. The DNA for the CDR3 is TGTGCCAGCAGCCCAAGGGTTCGAGAAAGGACTAGCGGGGGCTCAAGAACAGATACGCAGTATTTT. The genes are TRBV14 and TRBJ2-3, with 13 bases aligning to TRBD2. Germline CDR1 and CDR2: SGHDN and FVKESK. The CDR3 is 22 amino acids. V was clipped by 4 bases and J by 3 bases; unmatched bases: 22.